The 17 T cell receptor beta chains presented below share a single source sample, sequenced in a study of somatic mutations in cytotoxic T cells in rheumatoid arthritis. Sequencing was performed with immunoSEQ multiplex PCR; in TCRdb, only in-frame clones are kept and a portion is missing. The sample lists approximately 9,600 clones, just under 85% occurring once. The sequenced sample consisted of CD8+ T cells sorted from blood. These receptors were collected from an adult with rheumatoid arthritis.

This clone was counted once. CDR3 protein: CASSVEYNEQFF. CDR3 bases: TGTGCCAGCAGCGTAGAGTACAATGAGCAGTTCTTC. The chain uses TRBV9 and TRBJ2-1; D gene ambiguous. CDR3 length equals 12 residues. Between the trimmed V and J ends, which lost 0 bases and 4 bases, there was a span of 2 bases. Germline-derived CDR1 and CDR2 are SGDLS and YYNGEE.

The rearrangement joins TRBV5-4 to TRBJ1-5, with D unresolved. Germline loops: CDR1 SGHNT, CDR2 YYREEE (reference sequence). The CDR3 has 15 residues. The V end lost 3 bases, the J end lost 4 bases, and 14 bases lay between the germline ends. Written as DNA, the CDR3 is TGTGCCAGCAGCTCCATTCCGGGATCTAATCAGCCCCAGCATTTT. This translates into CASSSIPGSNQPQHF.

The chain couples TRBV4-1 to TRBJ2-1; 7 nucleotides agree with TRBD2. V trimming: 4 bases; J trimming: 0 bases; junction bases outside the gene matches: 3. The length of the CDR3 is 15 residues. Germline CDR1 is MGHRA and CDR2 is YSYEKL. The CDR3 coding sequence is TGCGCCAGCAGCCTAGCGGGCCCCTCCTACAATGAGCAGTTCTTC. Translation gives CASSLAGPSYNEQFF.

The chain carries TRBV7-9 and TRBJ1-2; possibly TRBD1 for D (6 bases). The CDR3 extends over 17 amino acids. Trimming took 7 bases from V and 2 from J, leaving 23 bases between them. Germline V CDR1 and CDR2: SEHNR, FQNEAQ (reference sequence). The CDR3 DNA reads TGTGCCAGCATCGGATATACGCCAGGGGTGGAGAACTATGGCTACACCTTC. Translation: CASIGYTPGVENYGYTF. The full variable domain, in which reference TRBV7-9 and TRBJ1-2 provide the parts outside the CDR3, is DTGVSQNPRHKITKRGQNVTFRCDPISEHNRLYWYRQTLGQGPEFLTYFQNEAQLEKSRLLSDRFSAERPKGSFSTLEIQRTEQGDSAMYLCASIGYTPGVENYGYTFGSGTRLTVV.

The chain couples TRBV6-5 to TRBJ1-3; D unclear. Germline V lookup: CDR1 MNHEY, CDR2 SVGAGI. V was shortened by 4 bases and J by 4 bases, with 8 bases between the two germline ends. This CDR3 region has 13 residues. The chain's CDR3 is CASSLDRGNTIYF. Written as DNA, the CDR3 is TGTGCCAGCAGTTTGGATCGCGGAAACACCATATATTTT.

The sample holds one count of this clone. The chain uses TRBV15 and TRBJ2-7; 9 bases are shared with TRBD1. V lost 2 bases, J lost 5 bases, and 7 bases stayed unmatched. The germline V gene has CDR1 LNHNV and CDR2 YYDKDF (reference sequence). This CDR3 spans 15 amino acids. The CDR3 sequence: CATSRSPGQGNEQYF. CDR3 coding DNA: TGTGCCACCAGCAGATCCCCGGGACAGGGTAACGAGCAGTACTTC. The whole variable domain, filled in from reference TRBV15 and TRBJ2-7, reads DAMVIQNPRYQVTQFGKPVTLSCSQTLNHNVMYWYQQKSSQAPKLLFHYYDKDFNNEADTPDNFQSRRPNTSFCFLDIRSPGLGDTAMYLCATSRSPGQGNEQYFGPGTRLTVT.

CDR3 loop: CASSLAQGGRPQHF. The CDR3 DNA reads as TGTGCCAGCAGCTTAGCGCAGGGGGGGAGGCCCCAGCATTTT. The chain couples TRBV7-8 to TRBJ1-5; 7 positions agree with TRBD1. CDR3 length equals 14 residues. CDR1 SGHVS and CDR2 FQNEAQ come from the germline V gene. The V and J ends lost 0 bases and 9 bases, in that order; junction bases with no gene match: 5.

The V gene is TRBV27, the J gene TRBJ2-7; 8 positions match TRBD2. The germline V gene has CDR1 MNHEY and CDR2 SMNVEV (reference sequence). The CDR3 runs to 15 residues. The junction had 7 bases not matched to a gene; V was cut back by 3 bases and J by 3 bases. The DNA of the CDR3 is TGTGCCAGCAGTTTGTTAGGACTAGCTATCTACGAGCAGTACTTC. Its translation is CASSLLGLAIYEQYF.

This chain uses TRBV7-9 with TRBJ1-1; a weak D match, TRBD1 (5 bases). The CDR3 runs 19 residues. V gave up 5 bases and J gave up 4 bases, with 29 bases separating them. The V gene's germline CDR1 is SEHNR and CDR2 FQNEAQ (reference sequence). The CDR3 DNA sequence: TGTGCCAGCAGCCAAAACGGTCCGGGACCCGAGTTTGTTAGCACTGAAGCTTTCTTT. Its translation is CASSQNGPGPEFVSTEAFF.

The chain recombines TRBV9 with TRBJ2-7; D possibly matches TRBD1 or TRBD2 (6 bases each). The V and J ends lost 3 bases and 3 bases respectively, with 19 bases between them. Germline CDR1 SGDLS, CDR2 YYNGEE. The CDR3 extends over 16 amino acids. The CDR3 DNA sequence: TGTGCCAGCAGCGGTGACAGGACTACGGGGCTCTACGAGCAGTACTTC. The encoded protein is CASSGDRTTGLYEQYF.

The chain links TRBV5-4 to TRBJ1-1; D is perhaps TRBD1 (6 bases). The V end was cut by 1 base, the J end by 7 bases, with 14 bases between. Germline V gene data show CDR1 as SGHNT and CDR2 as YYREEE (reference sequence). The length of the CDR3 is 14 residues. DNA for the CDR3: TGTGCCAGCAGCTTGTGGGACACCAATAATGAAGCTTTCTTT. It translates to CASSLWDTNNEAFF.

The chain joins TRBV6-5 to TRBJ1-1; TRBD1 is a possible D gene (6 bases). Trimming stripped 2 bases from V and 2 bases from J, with 15 bases between. Germline V gene sequence: CDR1 MNHEY, CDR2 SVGAGI. The CDR3 totals 16 residues. The CDR3: CASSYHGGAGNTEAFF. The DNA for the CDR3 is TGTGCCAGCAGTTACCACGGGGGGGCAGGAAACACTGAAGCTTTCTTT.

In DNA, the CDR3 is TGTGCCAGCAGTAGGAAGGGTAGTTCAGGCTATGGCTACACCTTC. It codes for CASSRKGSSGYGYTF. The rearrangement links TRBV27 to TRBJ1-2; no firm D call. Between the trimmed V and J ends, which lost 5 bases and 4 bases, there was a span of 17 bases. The CDR3 totals 15 residues. CDR1 and CDR2 (germline): MNHEY, SMNVEV (reference sequence).

V gene TRBV6-5 combines with J gene TRBJ2-5, with D hard to call. CDR1 and CDR2 (germline): MNHEY, SVGAGI. This CDR3 has 13 amino acids. The V end was cut by 4 bases, the J end by 3 bases, with 9 bases between. The CDR3 DNA is TGTGCCAGCAGTTTAGATGACGAAGAGACCCAGTACTTC. Amino acids: CASSLDDEETQYF.

There are a few counts of this clone. The chain carries TRBV4-1 and TRBJ1-2, with a weak D call TRBD1 (6 bases). The CDR3 is 12 amino acids. Between the trimmed V and J ends, which lost 3 bases and 7 bases, there was a span of 9 bases. Germline CDR1 MGHRA, CDR2 YSYEKL. CDR3 in DNA: TGCGCCAGCAGCCACGGACAGCCTGGCTACACCTTC. Amino acid sequence: CASSHGQPGYTF.

This rearrangement joins TRBV7-9 to TRBJ2-2, with 8 positions matching TRBD1. Germline V gene lookup returns CDR1 SEHNR and CDR2 FQNEAQ (reference sequence). V gave up 4 bases and J gave up 3 bases; unmatched junction bases: 1. The CDR3 sequence is 14 residues long. The CDR3 DNA reads TGTGCCAGCAGCTCGACAGGGGACACCGGGGAGCTGTTTTTT. This codes for CASSSTGDTGELFF.

The gene calls are TRBV9 and TRBJ2-7; perhaps TRBD1 as D (5 bases). This CDR3 comprises 13 residues. Trimming cost V 2 bases and J 6 bases, with 12 bases left between them. Looked up from germline, CDR1 is SGDLS and CDR2 is YYNGEE. CDR3: CASSVAGWGEQYF. Here the CDR3 DNA reads TGTGCCAGCAGCGTTGCAGGGTGGGGCGAGCAGTACTTC.